This TCR beta chain is drawn from a study of cytomegalovirus exposure and HLA in healthy donors. Findings and caveats of the study: Later analysis showed most CMV-associated TCR beta chains appearing HLA-restricted.

Details on this clone: Its antigen is unidentified.

Vbeta (60) and Jbeta (13) primers were used in the PCR. The assay was immunoSEQ multiplex PCR, and TCRdb's table has in-frame clones only and misses some. The listing contains 200,000 to 250,000 clones. CDR1 is SQVTM, CDR2 ANQGSEA, per germline. V lost 6 bases and J 0 bases, leaving 2 bases between the germline ends. CDR3 length: 10 residues. The J gene is TRBJ1-1, the V gene TRBV29-1; D is ambiguous. The specimen sequenced was PBMCs. The receptor was derived from a girl aged 2-10 years in good health and CMV-seropositive. The CDR3 loop is CSVVNTEAFF. DNA for the CDR3: TGCAGCGTCGTGAACACTGAAGCTTTCTTT.